This passage covers 5 T cell receptor beta chains from one sample sequenced in a study of regulatory T cells in long-lasting Graves disease. Indicated time point: newly diagnosed GD, antithyroid drugs for less than 3 months. RNA isolated from PBMCs was used to make the TCR library. iRepertoire HTBI primers and Arm-PCR of CDR3 regions built TCR beta libraries. TCRdb re-called the multiplex PCR reads with MiXCR, one entry per CDR3 protein. Among roughly 500,000 distinct CDR3 sequences listed, approximately 12% were seen once. This sample was also put to use in a study of T cells in Graves' hyperthyroidism and ophthalmopathy.

Here the sequenced sample was peripheral blood mononuclear cells (PBMCs), taken at new diagnosis, from a patient treated with antithyroid drugs. Receptors originate from a man aged 25-40 years with Graves disease.

This chain uses TRBV6-1 with TRBJ1-2, with TRBD1 matching 7 bases. This CDR3 spans 13 amino acids. V trimming: 5 bases; J trimming: 5 bases; junction bases outside the gene matches: 5. The V gene's germline CDR1 is MNHNS and CDR2 SASEGT. In DNA form, the CDR3 reads TGTGCCAGCAGTAAAGGGGGCAGGTATGGCTACACCTTC. Protein sequence: CASSKGGRYGYTF.

This clonotype has a count of ten or more. The chain recombines TRBV28 with TRBJ2-7; D ambiguous. Germline CDR1 MDHEN, CDR2 SYDVKM. The CDR3 length is 12 residues. V lost 4 bases, J lost 7 bases, and 11 bases lay in between. Written as DNA, the CDR3 is TGTGCCAGCAGTTCCTCGGTTCTAGAGCAGTACTTC. Amino acid sequence: CASSSSVLEQYF.

J is TRBJ2-2 and V is TRBV5-1, with a weak D call TRBD1 (6 bases). V dropped 6 bases and J dropped 6 bases, with 21 bases sitting between them. In germline, CDR1 is SGHRS, CDR2 YFSETQ. This CDR3 contains 16 residues. CDR3 loop: CASILISGTIAGELFF. The CDR3, as DNA: TGCGCCAGCATCCTCATCTCCGGGACAATAGCCGGGGAGCTGTTTTTT.

This clonotype appeared a few times. The chain recombines TRBV30 with TRBJ1-5, with D possibly being TRBD1 (5 bases). CDR1 is GTSNPN and CDR2 is SVGIG in the germline V gene (reference sequence). This CDR3 has 13 amino acids. Between the trimmed V and J ends, which lost 7 bases and 3 bases, there was a span of 13 bases. This chain's CDR3 is CASSLGANQPQHF. In nucleotides, the CDR3 is TGTGCCTCCTCGTTAGGGGCCAATCAGCCCCAGCATTTT.

This chain joins TRBV19 and TRBJ2-5; 8 bases are a match to TRBD2. Germline V gives CDR1 LNHDA, CDR2 SQIVND (reference sequence). Trimming removed 9 bases from V and 4 bases from J; junction bases left unmatched: 10. CDR3 size: 14 residues. The CDR3 nucleotides read TGTGCCAGCCAAGCGGGAGTGGGGGGAGAGACCCAGTACTTC. Encoded protein: CASQAGVGGETQYF.